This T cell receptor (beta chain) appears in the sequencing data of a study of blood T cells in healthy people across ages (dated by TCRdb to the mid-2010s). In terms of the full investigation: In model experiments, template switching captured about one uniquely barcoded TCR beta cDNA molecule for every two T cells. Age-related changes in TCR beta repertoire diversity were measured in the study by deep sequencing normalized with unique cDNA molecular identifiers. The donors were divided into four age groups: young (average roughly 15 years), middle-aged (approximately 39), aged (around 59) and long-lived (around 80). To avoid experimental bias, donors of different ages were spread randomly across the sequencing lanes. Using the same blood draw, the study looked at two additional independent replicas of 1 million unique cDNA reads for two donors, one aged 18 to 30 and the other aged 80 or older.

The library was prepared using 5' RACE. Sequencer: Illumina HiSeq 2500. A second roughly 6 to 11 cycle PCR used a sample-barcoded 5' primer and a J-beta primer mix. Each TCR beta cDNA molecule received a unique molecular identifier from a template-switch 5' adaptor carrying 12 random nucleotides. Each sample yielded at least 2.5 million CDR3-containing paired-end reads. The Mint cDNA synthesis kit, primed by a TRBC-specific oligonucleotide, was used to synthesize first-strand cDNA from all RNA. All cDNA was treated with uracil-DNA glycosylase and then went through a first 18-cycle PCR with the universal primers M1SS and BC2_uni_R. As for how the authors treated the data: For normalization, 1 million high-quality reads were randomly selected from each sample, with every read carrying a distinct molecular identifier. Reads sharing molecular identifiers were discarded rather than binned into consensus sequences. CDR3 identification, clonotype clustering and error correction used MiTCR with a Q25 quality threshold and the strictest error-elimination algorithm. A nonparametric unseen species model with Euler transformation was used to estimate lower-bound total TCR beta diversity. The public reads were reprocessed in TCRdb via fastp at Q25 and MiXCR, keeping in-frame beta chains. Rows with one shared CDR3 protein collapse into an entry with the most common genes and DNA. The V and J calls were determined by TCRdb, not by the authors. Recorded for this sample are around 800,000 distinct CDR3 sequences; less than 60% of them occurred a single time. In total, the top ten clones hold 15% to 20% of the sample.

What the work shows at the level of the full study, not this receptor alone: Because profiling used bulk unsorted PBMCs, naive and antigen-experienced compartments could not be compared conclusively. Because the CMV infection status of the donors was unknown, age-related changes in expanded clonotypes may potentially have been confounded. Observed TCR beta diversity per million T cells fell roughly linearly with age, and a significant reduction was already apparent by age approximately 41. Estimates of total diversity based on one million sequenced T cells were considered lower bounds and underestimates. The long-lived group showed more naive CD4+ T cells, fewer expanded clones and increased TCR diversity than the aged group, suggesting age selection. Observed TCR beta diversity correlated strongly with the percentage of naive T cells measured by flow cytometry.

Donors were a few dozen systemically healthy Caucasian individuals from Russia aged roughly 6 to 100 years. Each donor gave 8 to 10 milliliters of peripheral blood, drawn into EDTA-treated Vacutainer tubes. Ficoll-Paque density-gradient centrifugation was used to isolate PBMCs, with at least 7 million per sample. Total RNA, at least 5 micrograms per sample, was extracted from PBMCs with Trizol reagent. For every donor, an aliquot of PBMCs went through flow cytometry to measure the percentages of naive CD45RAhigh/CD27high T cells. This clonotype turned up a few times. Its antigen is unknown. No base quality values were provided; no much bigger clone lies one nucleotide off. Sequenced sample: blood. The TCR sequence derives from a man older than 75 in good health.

The nucleotide sequence reads TGCAGCGTTGTTACTAGCTATGGCTACACCTTC. Protein translation: CSVVTSYGYTF. The V and J genes are TRBV29-1 and TRBJ1-2; the D gene cannot be resolved reliably. From a lookup of the germline V gene, CDR1 and CDR2 are SQVTM and ANQGSEA. V sheds 4 bases and J sheds 4 bases, leaving 7 bases between their ends. The CDR3, cysteine through phenylalanine, is 11 amino acids long. Kept here is only the CDR3 DNA, which spans 33 bases and is read in frame from base 1.